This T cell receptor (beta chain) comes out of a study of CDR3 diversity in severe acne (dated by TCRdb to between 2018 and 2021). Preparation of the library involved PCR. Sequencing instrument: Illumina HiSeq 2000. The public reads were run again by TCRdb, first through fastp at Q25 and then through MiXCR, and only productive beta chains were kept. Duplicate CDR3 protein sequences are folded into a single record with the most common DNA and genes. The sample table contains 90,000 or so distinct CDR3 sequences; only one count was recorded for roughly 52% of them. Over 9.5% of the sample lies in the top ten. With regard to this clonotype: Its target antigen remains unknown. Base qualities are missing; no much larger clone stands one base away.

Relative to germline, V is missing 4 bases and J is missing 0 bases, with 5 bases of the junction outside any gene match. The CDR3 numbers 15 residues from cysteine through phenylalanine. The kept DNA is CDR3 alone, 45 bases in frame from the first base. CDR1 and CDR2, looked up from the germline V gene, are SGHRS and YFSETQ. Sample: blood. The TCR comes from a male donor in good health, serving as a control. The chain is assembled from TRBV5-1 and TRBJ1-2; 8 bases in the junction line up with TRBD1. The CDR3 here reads CASSPTGGTNYGYTF. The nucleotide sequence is TGCGCCAGCAGCCCAACAGGGGGTACTAACTATGGCTACACCTTC.